This T cell receptor (beta chain) was recorded in a study of blood T cell repertoires in COVID-19. Study as a whole: Cohort 3 donors counted as recovered after two negative PCRs, clearance, or resolved symptoms. In each case, the material was cDNA or gDNA derived from T cells, B-cell-depleted T cells, or PBMCs.

This clone was seen once. This CDR3 is 15 amino acids long. CDR1 and CDR2 (germline): SGHNT, YENEEA. The trim removed 4 bases at V and 0 bases at J, leaving 4 bases unmatched. Under the authors' procedure: Nucleated cell number was recorded as an estimate derived from reference gene primer amplification. The data were produced by immunoSEQ multiplex PCR, yet TCRdb's version contains in-frame clones alone and is incomplete. For V, J and clone size, that table is used; D and trimming come from the DNA. Here the sample spans about 280,000 clones, around 89% being singletons. This sequence was found in an older woman in a cohort exposed to, infected with or recovered from COVID-19 (not recorded which). The sequenced material came from PBMCs or T cells enriched from blood (not recorded which). The chain carries TRBV11-3 and TRBJ2-3; the match to TRBD1 covers 7 bases. CDR3 nucleotides: TGTGCCAGCAGCTCGGGACAGACTAGCACAGATACGCAGTATTTT. Translation gives CASSSGQTSTDTQYF.